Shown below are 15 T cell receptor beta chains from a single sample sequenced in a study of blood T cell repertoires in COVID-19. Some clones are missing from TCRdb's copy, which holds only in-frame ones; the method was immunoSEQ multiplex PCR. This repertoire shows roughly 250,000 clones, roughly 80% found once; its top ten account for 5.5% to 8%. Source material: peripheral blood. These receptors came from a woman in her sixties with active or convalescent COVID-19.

CDR3 in DNA: TGTGCCAGCAGAGCGAGCGGGAGTTTCATCCACGAGCAGTACTTC. It encodes CASRASGSFIHEQYF. The chain links TRBV3-1 (or the pseudogene TRBV3-2) to TRBJ2-7; 8 bases agree with TRBD2. This CDR3 has 15 residues. In germline, CDR1 is LGHDT, CDR2 YNNKEL (reference sequence). Germline trimming cut 6 bases from V and 5 bases from J; bases unmatched to any gene: 12.

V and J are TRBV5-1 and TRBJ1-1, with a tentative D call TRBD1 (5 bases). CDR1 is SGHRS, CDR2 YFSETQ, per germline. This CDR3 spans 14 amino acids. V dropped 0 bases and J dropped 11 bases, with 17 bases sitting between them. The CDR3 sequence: CASSLGTFTGEAFF. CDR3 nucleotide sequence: TGCGCCAGCAGCTTGGGTACCTTCACGGGGGAGGCTTTCTTT.

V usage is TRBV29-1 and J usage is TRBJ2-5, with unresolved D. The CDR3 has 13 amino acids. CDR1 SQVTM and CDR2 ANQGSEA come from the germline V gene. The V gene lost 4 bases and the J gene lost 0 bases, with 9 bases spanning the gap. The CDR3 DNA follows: TGCAGCGTTGGTGAGAGGTACCAAGAGACCCAGTACTTC. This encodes CSVGERYQETQYF.

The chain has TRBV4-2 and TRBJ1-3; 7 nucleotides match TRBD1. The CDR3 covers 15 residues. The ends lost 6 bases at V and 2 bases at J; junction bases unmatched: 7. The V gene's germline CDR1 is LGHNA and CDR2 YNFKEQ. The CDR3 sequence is CASSPQGFPGNTIYF. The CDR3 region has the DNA TGTGCCAGCAGTCCACAGGGGTTCCCTGGAAACACCATATATTTT.

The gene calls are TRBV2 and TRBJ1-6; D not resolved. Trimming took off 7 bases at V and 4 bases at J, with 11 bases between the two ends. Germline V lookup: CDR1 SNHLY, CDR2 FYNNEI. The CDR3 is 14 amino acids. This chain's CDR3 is CASTRTEYNSPLHF. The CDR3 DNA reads TGTGCCAGCACCCGAACAGAATATAATTCACCCCTCCACTTT.

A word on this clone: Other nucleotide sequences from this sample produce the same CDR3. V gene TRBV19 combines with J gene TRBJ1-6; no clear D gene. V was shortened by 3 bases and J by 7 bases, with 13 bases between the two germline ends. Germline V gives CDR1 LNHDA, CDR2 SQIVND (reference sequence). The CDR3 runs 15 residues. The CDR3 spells CASSIRPGGNSPLHF. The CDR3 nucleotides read TGTGCCAGTAGTATCCGTCCAGGAGGGAATTCACCCCTCCACTTT.

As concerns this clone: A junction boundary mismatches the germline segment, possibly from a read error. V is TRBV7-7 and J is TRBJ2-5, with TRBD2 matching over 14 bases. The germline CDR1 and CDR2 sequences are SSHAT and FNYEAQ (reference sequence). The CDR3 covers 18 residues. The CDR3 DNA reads TGTGCTAGCAGCCCAGGGACTAGCGGGAGAATGAACCAAGAGACCCAGTACTTC. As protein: CASSPGTSGRMNQETQYF.

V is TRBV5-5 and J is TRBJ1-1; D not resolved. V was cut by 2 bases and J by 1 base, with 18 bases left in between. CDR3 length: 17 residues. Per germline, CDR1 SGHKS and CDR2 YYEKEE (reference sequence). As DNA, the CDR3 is TGTGCCAGCAGCTTATGGTTGGCCGGTGGGCCGAACACTGAAGCTTTCTTT. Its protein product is CASSLWLAGGPNTEAFF.

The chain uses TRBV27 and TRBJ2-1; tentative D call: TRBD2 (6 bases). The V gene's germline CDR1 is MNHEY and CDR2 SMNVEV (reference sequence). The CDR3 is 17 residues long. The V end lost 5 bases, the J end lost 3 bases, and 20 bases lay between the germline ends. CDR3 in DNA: TGTGCCAGCAGTCGCCTACGGGAGACGCGGGACTACAATGAGCAGTTCTTC. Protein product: CASSRLRETRDYNEQFF.

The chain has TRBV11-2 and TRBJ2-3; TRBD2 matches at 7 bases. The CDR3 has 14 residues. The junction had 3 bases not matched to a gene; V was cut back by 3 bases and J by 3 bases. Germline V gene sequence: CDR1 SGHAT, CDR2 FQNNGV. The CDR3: CASSLGGWTDTQYF. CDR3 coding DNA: TGTGCCAGCAGCTTGGGGGGGTGGACAGATACGCAGTATTTT.

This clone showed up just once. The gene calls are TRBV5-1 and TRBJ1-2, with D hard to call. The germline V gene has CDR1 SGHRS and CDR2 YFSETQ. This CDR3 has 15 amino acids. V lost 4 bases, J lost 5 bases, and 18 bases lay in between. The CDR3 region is CASSPGWTEVYGYTF. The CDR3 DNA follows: TGCGCCAGCAGCCCGGGGTGGACCGAGGTGTATGGCTACACCTTC.

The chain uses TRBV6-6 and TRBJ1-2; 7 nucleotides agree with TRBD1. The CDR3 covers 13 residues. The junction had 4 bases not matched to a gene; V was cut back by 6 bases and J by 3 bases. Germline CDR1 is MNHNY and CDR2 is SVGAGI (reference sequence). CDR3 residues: CASRPDRDYGYTF. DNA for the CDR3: TGTGCCAGCAGACCCGACAGGGACTATGGCTACACCTTC.

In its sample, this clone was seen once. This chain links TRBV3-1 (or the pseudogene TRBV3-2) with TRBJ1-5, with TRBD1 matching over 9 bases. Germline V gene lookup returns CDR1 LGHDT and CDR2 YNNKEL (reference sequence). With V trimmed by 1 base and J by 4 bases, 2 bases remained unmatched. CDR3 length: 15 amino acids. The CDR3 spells CASSQGTGVNQPQHF. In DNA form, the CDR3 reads TGTGCCAGCAGCCAAGGGACAGGGGTAAATCAGCCCCAGCATTTT.

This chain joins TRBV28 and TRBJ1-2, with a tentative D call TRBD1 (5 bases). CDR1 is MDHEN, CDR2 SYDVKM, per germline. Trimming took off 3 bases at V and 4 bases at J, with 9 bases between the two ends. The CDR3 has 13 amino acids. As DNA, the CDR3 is TGTGCCAGCAGTTTTTCACAGGTCTATGGCTACACCTTC. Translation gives CASSFSQVYGYTF.

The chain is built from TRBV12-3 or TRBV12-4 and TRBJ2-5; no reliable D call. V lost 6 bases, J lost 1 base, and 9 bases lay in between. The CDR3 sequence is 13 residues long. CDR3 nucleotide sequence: TGTGCCAGCAGCCCCCCCGGCCAAGAGACCCAGTACTTC. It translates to CASSPPGQETQYF.